This T cell receptor beta chain derives from a study of regulatory T cells in long-lasting Graves disease. Study findings and constraints: TCR diversity in persistent Graves' patients was below that of newly diagnosed ones. The study examined only peripheral blood, not thyroid tissue.

Time point defined: newly diagnosed GD, antithyroid drugs for less than 3 months. PBMCs provided the RNA from which the TCR library was made. The authors built TCR beta libraries using iRepertoire HTBI primers and Arm-PCR of CDR3 regions. TCRdb re-derived calls from the multiplex PCR reads in MiXCR, one entry per CDR3 protein. The table has 450,000 to 600,000 distinct CDR3 sequences, around an eighth seen once. As concerns this clonotype: Antigen: not known.

The germline V and J ends were trimmed by 8 bases and 5 bases, with 16 bases remaining between them. Germline CDR1 is SGHVS and CDR2 is FQNEAQ. CDR3 length: 15 residues. The same data also contributed to another study, on T cells in Graves' hyperthyroidism and ophthalmopathy.

The sequence derives from a man aged 25-45 years with Graves disease. The sequencing here drew on peripheral blood mononuclear cells (PBMCs), taken at new diagnosis, from a patient treated with antithyroid drugs. The chain combines TRBV7-8 with TRBJ1-6; TRBD1 might be the D (5 bases). The chain's CDR3 is CASSRGSRHNSPLHF. CDR3 bases: TGTGCCAGCTCCCGGGGGAGTAGGCATAATTCACCCCTCCACTTT.